Below are 27 T cell receptor beta chains sequenced from a single sample in a study of T cell responses to AZD1222 COVID-19 vaccine. This table comes from immunoSEQ multiplex PCR, and its TCRdb copy is limited to in-frame clones, with some not included. The table records some 84,000 clones, around 85% of them present only once. Specimen: peripheral blood, collected on day 0 of AZD1222 vaccination. The receptor set was obtained from an adult in good health.

This clone has only one observation. This chain links TRBV3-1 (or the pseudogene TRBV3-2) with TRBJ1-6, with D possibly TRBD1 on 6 matching bases. The V gene's germline CDR1 is LGHDT and CDR2 YNNKEL (reference sequence). The ends were cut back, 5 bases at V and 7 bases at J, with 15 bases in the middle. The CDR3 covers 15 residues. The DNA for the CDR3 is TGTGCCAGCAGCGTGGGGGGCAGCGGGAATTCACCCCTCCACTTT. Protein: CASSVGGSGNSPLHF.

CDR3 nucleotide sequence: TGTGCCAGCAGTGATCTGGGTATGAACACTGAAGCTTTCTTT. It yields the protein CASSDLGMNTEAFF. V usage is TRBV2 and J usage is TRBJ1-1; D unresolved. CDR1 and CDR2 (germline): SNHLY, FYNNEI. The germline V and J ends were trimmed by 3 bases and 0 bases, with 8 bases remaining between them. CDR3 length: 14 amino acids.

V is TRBV5-1 and J is TRBJ2-1; no firm D call. The CDR3 covers 11 residues. V lost 1 base to trimming and J lost 10 bases, with 6 bases between them. CDR1 SGHRS and CDR2 YFSETQ come from the germline V gene. CDR3 sequence: CASSLMEEQFF. CDR3 DNA sequence: TGCGCCAGCAGCTTGATGGAAGAGCAGTTCTTC.

This sequence joins TRBV29-1 and TRBJ2-1; TRBD2 might be the D (6 bases). The V and J ends lost 1 base and 6 bases respectively, with 7 bases between them. The CDR3 is made up of 12 amino acids. Germline lookup yields CDR1 SQVTM and CDR2 ANQGSEA. The chain's CDR3 is CSVEGGVNEQFF. As DNA, the CDR3 is TGCAGCGTTGAAGGCGGGGTCAATGAGCAGTTCTTC.

The chain uses TRBV7-6 and TRBJ1-6, with 8 bases matching TRBD1. This CDR3 has 15 residues. Germline V CDR1 and CDR2: SGHVS, FNYEAQ. Trimming at V came to 5 bases and at J to 7 bases, leaving 7 bases not matched to a gene. In DNA form, the CDR3 reads TGTGCCAGCAGCGCAACCCGGACAGGGAATTCACCCCTCCACTTT. Translation: CASSATRTGNSPLHF.

V and J are TRBV4-2 and TRBJ2-7; D may be TRBD1 (7 bases). This CDR3 contains 14 residues. Between the trimmed V and J ends, which lost 3 bases and 4 bases, there was a span of 13 bases. The germline gives CDR1 LGHNA, CDR2 YNFKEQ. CDR3 residues: CASSQGGQQYEQYF. CDR3 in DNA: TGTGCCAGCAGCCAGGGGGGACAGCAATACGAGCAGTACTTC.

The chain combines TRBV5-1 with TRBJ2-2, with 8 bases fitting TRBD1. J gave up 1 base and V 5 bases, and 1 base lay outside the gene matches. Germline V gene lookup returns CDR1 SGHRS and CDR2 YFSETQ. The CDR3 has 14 amino acids. The DNA of the CDR3 is TGCGCCAGCAGAACAGGGGGGAACACCGGGGAGCTGTTTTTT. It yields the protein CASRTGGNTGELFF.

This sequence joins TRBV5-6 and TRBJ1-1; possible D gene TRBD1, 6 bases. V dropped 4 bases and J dropped 4 bases, with 11 bases sitting between them. CDR1 and CDR2 from the germline V gene are SGHDT and YYEEEE. The CDR3 length is 13 residues. DNA for the CDR3: TGTGCCAGCAGCAGACGGGGGCTCACTGAAGCTTTCTTT. Translated, it gives CASSRRGLTEAFF.

The chain is built from TRBV9 and TRBJ1-2, with 7 bases that match TRBD1. The junction had 2 bases not matched to a gene; V was cut back by 2 bases and J by 4 bases. CDR1 and CDR2 from the germline V gene are SGDLS and YYNGEE. The CDR3 covers 13 residues. In nucleotides, the CDR3 is TGTGCCAGCAGCGTGACAGGGAGCTATGGCTACACCTTC. Protein: CASSVTGSYGYTF.

The CDR3 reads CASSLGLGNSPLHF. The CDR3 DNA sequence: TGCGCCAGCAGCTTGGGCCTGGGCAATTCACCCCTCCACTTT. The chain joins TRBV5-1 to TRBJ1-6; D is unclear. Trimming stripped 0 bases from V and 7 bases from J, with 8 bases between. The CDR3 consists of 14 residues. Germline CDR1 is SGHRS and CDR2 is YFSETQ. Full variable domain (outside the CDR3, taken from reference TRBV5-1 and TRBJ1-6): KAGVTQTPRYLIKTRGQQVTLSCSPISGHRSVSWYQQTPGQGLQFLFEYFSETQRNKGNFPGRFSGRQFSNSRSEMNVSTLELGDSALYLCASSLGLGNSPLHFGNGTRLTVT.

This clone occurred a few times. This chain connects TRBV12-3 or TRBV12-4 to TRBJ1-1, with D uncertain. CDR3 size: 13 residues. The V gene lost 6 bases and the J gene lost 0 bases, with 8 bases spanning the gap. This chain's CDR3 is CASSKLMNTEAFF. The CDR3 region has the DNA TGTGCCAGCAGCAAATTAATGAACACTGAAGCTTTCTTT.

The chain carries TRBV5-1 and TRBJ2-7; TRBD2 matches 16 bases. Germline V gene data show CDR1 as SGHRS and CDR2 as YFSETQ. Losses at the gene ends were 3 bases for V and 4 bases for J; bases not matched to a gene: 4. This CDR3 spans 16 amino acids. This CDR3 reads CASSWGTSGRVYEQYF. CDR3 DNA: TGCGCCAGCAGCTGGGGGACTAGCGGGAGGGTATACGAGCAGTACTTC. Full variable domain (remainder filled in from reference TRBV5-1 and TRBJ2-7): KAGVTQTPRYLIKTRGQQVTLSCSPISGHRSVSWYQQTPGQGLQFLFEYFSETQRNKGNFPGRFSGRQFSNSRSEMNVSTLELGDSALYLCASSWGTSGRVYEQYFGPGTRLTVT.

The V and J genes are TRBV7-3 and TRBJ2-2; D gene unclear. The CDR3 is 15 residues long. Germline V CDR1 and CDR2: SGHTA, FQGTGA. V lost 5 bases and J 2 bases, leaving 12 bases between the germline ends. In DNA form, the CDR3 reads TGTGCCAGCAGCGGCGCAGACGGAAACACCGGGGAGCTGTTTTTT. Translation: CASSGADGNTGELFF.

The chain is built from TRBV4-3 and TRBJ1-3; a weak D match, TRBD1 (6 bases). The CDR3 runs to 15 residues. In germline, CDR1 is LGHNA, CDR2 YSLEER. V was cut by 5 bases and J by 2 bases, with 13 bases left in between. The CDR3 loop is CASSNNHRAGNTIYF. CDR3 coding DNA: TGCGCCAGCAGCAACAACCACAGGGCTGGAAACACCATATATTTT.

The chain joins TRBV19 to TRBJ1-3; D is unresolved. The CDR3 runs to 13 residues. V was shortened by 11 bases and J by 3 bases, with 14 bases between the two germline ends. CDR1 and CDR2 from the germline V gene are LNHDA and SQIVND (reference sequence). As DNA, the CDR3 is TGTGCCGGATCCAGCGTGGGTGGAAACACCATATATTTT. Amino acids: CAGSSVGGNTIYF.

CDR3 sequence (DNA): TGTGCCAGCAGTTCGGGACTAGCGGGAGGATCCGGGGAGCTGTTTTTT. Translated: CASSSGLAGGSGELFF. The chain uses TRBV27 and TRBJ2-2; 15 bases match TRBD2. Losses at the gene ends were 4 bases for V and 6 bases for J; bases not matched to a gene: 3. Germline assignment: CDR1 MNHEY and CDR2 SMNVEV (reference sequence). The length of the CDR3 is 16 residues.

The rearrangement joins TRBV5-6 to TRBJ1-2, with D uncertain. Germline values: CDR1 SGHDT, CDR2 YYEEEE. Between the trimmed V and J ends, which lost 0 bases and 3 bases, there was a span of 9 bases. CDR3 length: 14 amino acids. This chain's CDR3 is CASSLGGLDYGYTF. CDR3 in DNA: TGTGCCAGCAGCTTGGGTGGGCTGGACTATGGCTACACCTTC.

The chain carries TRBV4-2 and TRBJ2-7; D remains unclear. CDR1 is LGHNA, CDR2 YNFKEQ, per germline. Trimming took 4 bases from V and 5 from J, leaving 18 bases between them. The CDR3 is made up of 15 amino acids. The CDR3, as DNA: TGTGCCAGCAGCCGGTCCTCGGGTGGAGAAGACGAGCAGTACTTC. Protein product: CASSRSSGGEDEQYF.

The CDR3 here is CAITRSSGSANEQFF. The CDR3 nucleotides are TGTGCCATCACCCGTTCTAGCGGGAGCGCCAATGAGCAGTTCTTC. The chain links TRBV10-3 to TRBJ2-1; TRBD2 aligns across 10 bases. J gave up 6 bases and V 7 bases, and 9 bases lay outside the gene matches. The CDR3 is made up of 15 amino acids. CDR1 and CDR2 from the germline V gene are ENHRY and SYGVKD.

The chain combines TRBV7-6 with TRBJ1-1, with 7 bases matching TRBD1. Germline V gene sequence: CDR1 SGHVS, CDR2 FNYEAQ. The CDR3 is made up of 15 amino acids. J gave up 4 bases and V 3 bases, and 8 bases lay outside the gene matches. Written as DNA, the CDR3 is TGTGCCAGCAGCTTTCAAGACAGGGTGGGCACTGAAGCTTTCTTT. Encoded protein: CASSFQDRVGTEAFF.

The V and J genes are TRBV5-6 and TRBJ1-2, with D tentatively TRBD1 (6 bases). With 0 bases removed from V and 6 bases from J, the gap between germline ends came to 12 bases. Per the germline V gene, CDR1 is SGHDT and CDR2 is YYEEEE. The CDR3 is 14 amino acids. CDR3 loop: CASSLAAGDDGYTF. CDR3 sequence (DNA): TGTGCCAGCAGCTTGGCGGCAGGGGACGATGGCTACACCTTC.

The V gene is TRBV25-1, the J gene TRBJ2-3; 10 positions agree with TRBD2. This CDR3 is built from 16 residues. CDR1 is MGHDK and CDR2 is SYGVNS in the germline V gene. After removal of 4 bases from V and 3 bases from J, the junction contained 7 bases not matched to a gene. This CDR3 reads CASSGVGLAETDTQYF. In nucleotides, the CDR3 is TGTGCCAGCAGTGGGGTCGGACTAGCGGAAACAGATACGCAGTATTTT.

The chain combines TRBV15 with TRBJ1-5; D unresolved. CDR3 size: 14 residues. V was cut by 0 bases and J by 2 bases, with 5 bases left in between. Germline assignment: CDR1 LNHNV and CDR2 YYDKDF (reference sequence). The CDR3: CATSRDQGNQPQHF. CDR3 in DNA: TGTGCCACCAGCAGAGATCAGGGCAATCAGCCCCAGCATTTT.

As DNA, the CDR3 is TGTGCCAGCAGCCTTCAACCTGGACCCTCCTACGAGCAGTACTTC. The encoded protein is CASSLQPGPSYEQYF. The chain carries TRBV11-2 and TRBJ2-7; D is ambiguous. Looked up from germline, CDR1 is SGHAT and CDR2 is FQNNGV. The CDR3 is 15 amino acids. Trimming pared 5 bases from V and 0 bases from J, leaving 14 bases between.

V is TRBV5-1 and J is TRBJ2-3, with D perhaps TRBD1 or TRBD2 (5 bases each). Trimming cost V 3 bases and J 2 bases, with 7 bases left between them. Per germline, CDR1 SGHRS and CDR2 YFSETQ. CDR3 length: 13 amino acids. CDR3 sequence: CASSWGTTDTQYF. In nucleotides, the CDR3 is TGCGCCAGCAGCTGGGGGACCACAGATACGCAGTATTTT. Drawing the rest from reference TRBV5-1 and TRBJ2-3, the complete variable domain is KAGVTQTPRYLIKTRGQQVTLSCSPISGHRSVSWYQQTPGQGLQFLFEYFSETQRNKGNFPGRFSGRQFSNSRSEMNVSTLELGDSALYLCASSWGTTDTQYFGPGTRLTVL.

The V and J genes are TRBV27 and TRBJ2-2, with a tentative D call TRBD2 (5 bases). The CDR3 covers 16 residues. Germline values: CDR1 MNHEY, CDR2 SMNVEV (reference sequence). Trimming removed 2 bases from V and 2 bases from J, with 12 bases in between. CDR3 in amino acids: CASSLLGNHNTGELFF. CDR3 DNA: TGTGCCAGCAGTTTACTCGGGAACCATAACACCGGGGAGCTGTTTTTT.

The rearrangement joins TRBV3-1 (or the pseudogene TRBV3-2) to TRBJ2-1; 11 positions agree with TRBD2. CDR3 length: 14 residues. Germline lookup yields CDR1 LGHDT and CDR2 YNNKEL (reference sequence). V lost 2 bases, J lost 7 bases, and 1 base stayed unmatched. In DNA form, the CDR3 reads TGTGCCAGCAGCCAATCTAGCGGGAGGAATGAGCAGTTCTTC. Its protein product is CASSQSSGRNEQFF.